One and the same sample provided the 25 T cell receptor beta chains below, sequenced in a study of blood T cell repertoires in COVID-19. Data came from immunoSEQ multiplex PCR; TCRdb stores just in-frame clones and leaves some out. The profile shows around 330,000 clones, approximately 88% of them singletons. The specimen sequenced was PBMCs or T cells enriched from blood (not recorded which). The receptors were gathered from a man aged 55 to 70 who had recovered from COVID-19.

The chain links TRBV19 to TRBJ2-3; tentative D call: TRBD2 (5 bases). The germline V gene has CDR1 LNHDA and CDR2 SQIVND (reference sequence). Trimming cost V 4 bases and J 4 bases, with 15 bases left between them. The CDR3 sequence is 15 residues long. The CDR3 region has the DNA TGTGCCAGTAGTACCTGGACTGGAATGGCAGATACGCAGTATTTT. This encodes CASSTWTGMADTQYF.

About this clone itself: Other nucleotide sequences from this sample produce the same CDR3. The genes are TRBV18 and TRBJ2-7; TRBD2 aligns across 7 bases. Trimming removed 3 bases from V and 4 bases from J; junction bases left unmatched: 6. Germline loops: CDR1 KGHSH, CDR2 LQKENI. The CDR3 sequence is 14 residues long. In nucleotides, the CDR3 is TGTGCCAGCTCACCGGGGACTATATCGTACGAGCAGTACTTC. Protein: CASSPGTISYEQYF.

This chain connects TRBV18 to TRBJ2-1, with D maybe TRBD2 (6 bases). The V end lost 0 bases, the J end lost 15 bases, and 18 bases lay between the germline ends. Germline V lookup: CDR1 KGHSH, CDR2 LQKENI. This CDR3 contains 14 residues. CDR3 protein: CASSPPIGTPQRFF. The CDR3 DNA reads as TGTGCCAGCTCACCACCCATAGGGACTCCACAAAGGTTCTTC. The whole variable domain, filled in from reference TRBV18 and TRBJ2-1, reads NAGVMQNPRHLVRRRGQEARLRCSPMKGHSHVYWYRQLPEEGLKFMVYLQKENIIDESGMPKERFSAEFPKEGPSILRIQQVVRGDSAAYFCASSPPIGTPQRFFGPGTRLTVL.

V gene TRBV28 combines with J gene TRBJ2-7, with TRBD1 identical over 9 bases. This CDR3 spans 15 amino acids. The J segment lost 6 bases and the V segment lost 5 bases, leaving 11 bases of the junction unmatched. Germline V gene lookup returns CDR1 MDHEN and CDR2 SYDVKM. The CDR3 loop reads CASSLTGTGSREQYF. CDR3 DNA: TGTGCCAGCAGTCTCACCGGGACAGGGTCTCGCGAGCAGTACTTC.

The J gene is TRBJ1-4, the V gene TRBV5-1; 7 bases are a match to TRBD1. Germline trimming cut 3 bases from V and 7 bases from J; bases unmatched to any gene: 9. The CDR3 length is 15 residues. The germline CDR1 and CDR2 sequences are SGHRS and YFSETQ. CDR3 in DNA: TGCGCCAGCAGCTCAACAGGGGCCGGGGCTGAAAAACTGTTTTTT. Translated: CASSSTGAGAEKLFF.

The gene calls are TRBV2 and TRBJ1-2, with D possibly TRBD1 on 6 matching bases. The ends were cut back, 7 bases at V and 4 bases at J, with 10 bases in the middle. The CDR3 has 12 residues. Per the germline V gene, CDR1 is SNHLY and CDR2 is FYNNEI. As DNA, the CDR3 is TGTGCCAGCACGACAGGACGCTATGGCTACACCTTC. It translates to CASTTGRYGYTF.

The chain couples TRBV21-1 to TRBJ2-2; TRBD2 is the table's D call and was not checked against the DNA. TRBV21-1 is a known pseudogene. The CDR3 length is 16 residues. This chain's CDR3 is CASSKGTSGNTGELFF. The CDR3 DNA is TGTGCCAGCAGCAAAGGGACTAGCGGGAACACCGGGGAGCTGTTTTTT.

The rearrangement uses TRBV7-2 and TRBJ2-1; TRBD2 matches 7 bases. The CDR3 sequence is 14 residues long. V was pared by 3 bases and J by 6 bases, with 5 bases of the junction left unmatched. The germline V gene encodes CDR1 SGHTA and CDR2 FQGNSA. The CDR3 protein is CASSLELATNEQFF. The CDR3 DNA is TGTGCCAGCAGCTTGGAACTAGCGACCAATGAGCAGTTCTTC.

This chain connects TRBV19 to TRBJ1-2; no clear D. Germline lookup yields CDR1 LNHDA and CDR2 SQIVND (reference sequence). The germline V and J ends were trimmed by 6 bases and 7 bases, with 21 bases remaining between them. The CDR3 consists of 15 residues. The CDR3 loop reads CASSMPSPGLLGYTF. CDR3 sequence (DNA): TGTGCCAGTAGCATGCCCTCCCCAGGTCTTCTTGGCTACACCTTC. The complete variable domain, with remaining parts taken from reference TRBV19 and TRBJ1-2, reads DGGITQSPKYLFRKEGQNVTLSCEQNLNHDAMYWYRQDPGQGLRLIYYSQIVNDFQKGDIAEGYSVSREKKESFPLTVTSAQKNPTAFYLCASSMPSPGLLGYTFGSGTRLTVV.

The chain carries TRBV27 and TRBJ2-7; TRBD1 might be the D (6 bases). V lost 8 bases to trimming and J lost 2 bases, with 19 bases between them. The CDR3 length is 15 residues. CDR1 and CDR2 from the germline V gene are MNHEY and SMNVEV (reference sequence). The CDR3 DNA sequence: TGTGCCAGCTCACCTACAGGGCAGGGAACCTACGAGCAGTACTTC. The encoded protein is CASSPTGQGTYEQYF.

The chain uses TRBV29-1 and TRBJ1-2, with D possibly TRBD1 on 6 matching bases. Germline V gives CDR1 SQVTM, CDR2 ANQGSEA. The CDR3 is 13 residues long. Trimming took off 5 bases at V and 5 bases at J, with 15 bases between the two ends. The CDR3 loop is CSVHDRLGYGYTF. Written as DNA, the CDR3 is TGCAGCGTTCATGACAGGCTGGGATATGGCTACACCTTC. Full variable domain (rest looked up from reference TRBV29-1 and TRBJ1-2): SAVISQKPSRDICQRGTSLTIQCQVDSQVTMMFWYRQQPGQSLTLIATANQGSEATYESGFVIDKFPISRPNLTFSTLTVSNMSPEDSSIYLCSVHDRLGYGYTFGSGTRLTVV.

The chain recombines TRBV6-5 with TRBJ1-3; perhaps TRBD1 as D (6 bases). The CDR3 covers 16 residues. V gave up 3 bases and J gave up 2 bases, with 14 bases separating them. Germline V gives CDR1 MNHEY, CDR2 SVGAGI. Here the CDR3 reads CASSYKDSQPGNTIYF. CDR3 DNA: TGTGCCAGCAGTTATAAGGACAGCCAACCTGGAAACACCATATATTTT.

The rearrangement links TRBV18 to TRBJ2-3; D is undetermined. This CDR3 contains 14 residues. Trimming removed 3 bases from V and 4 bases from J, with 11 bases in between. CDR1 KGHSH and CDR2 LQKENI come from the germline V gene. The CDR3 DNA sequence: TGTGCCAGCTCACCCCCCGGTTCGGCAGATACGCAGTATTTT. Residues: CASSPPGSADTQYF.

This clone appeared once. The chain recombines TRBV29-1 with TRBJ2-3; D unclear. The V end was cut by 0 bases, the J end by 0 bases, with 7 bases between. The germline gives CDR1 SQVTM, CDR2 ANQGSEA. This CDR3 spans 14 amino acids. This CDR3 is CSVEEVASTDTQYF. The DNA for the CDR3 is TGCAGCGTTGAAGAAGTGGCTAGCACAGATACGCAGTATTTT.

J is TRBJ2-1 and V is TRBV7-9; the match to TRBD2 covers 10 bases. The germline V gene has CDR1 SEHNR and CDR2 FQNEAQ (reference sequence). The CDR3 totals 16 residues. The trim removed 5 bases at V and 4 bases at J, leaving 8 bases unmatched. Here the CDR3 reads CASSNLAGENYNEQFF. CDR3 bases: TGTGCCAGCAGCAATCTAGCGGGAGAGAATTACAATGAGCAGTTCTTC.

This clone was recorded only once. The CDR3 sequence is CASTRTSEYNEQFF. CDR3 in DNA: TGTGCCAGCACGCGGACTAGCGAGTACAATGAGCAGTTCTTC. The chain links TRBV6-6 to TRBJ2-1; TRBD2 matches at 9 bases. The germline CDR1 and CDR2 sequences are MNHNY and SVGAGI (reference sequence). J gave up 4 bases and V 7 bases, and 5 bases lay outside the gene matches. The CDR3 is 14 residues long.

CDR3 DNA sequence: TGTGCCAGCAGTTTCCTTACTAGCGGACTCTACAATGAGCAGTTCTTC. The encoded protein is CASSFLTSGLYNEQFF. The chain carries TRBV28 and TRBJ2-1, with 8 bases that match TRBD2. V was pared by 3 bases and J by 3 bases, with 7 bases of the junction left unmatched. The CDR3 consists of 16 residues. CDR1 is MDHEN and CDR2 is SYDVKM in the germline V gene.

The chain joins TRBV23-1 to TRBJ1-6, with TRBD1 identical over 11 bases. TRBV23-1 is sorted into the ORF group, with uncertain function. The junction had 14 bases not matched to a gene; V was cut back by 3 bases and J by 7 bases. CDR3 size: 19 residues. The CDR3 nucleotides read TGCGCCAGCAGTCACCCGGACAGGGGGCATCCCCGGGGCAATTCACCCCTCCACTTT. Amino acids: CASSHPDRGHPRGNSPLHF.

The rearrangement uses TRBV6-5 and TRBJ2-7; D may be TRBD2 (5 bases). Trimming took off 2 bases at V and 2 bases at J, with 10 bases between the two ends. The CDR3 extends over 14 amino acids. The V gene's germline CDR1 is MNHEY and CDR2 SVGAGI. Written as DNA, the CDR3 is TGTGCCAGCAGTTACAACCGGGATGCCTACGAGCAGTACTTC. As protein: CASSYNRDAYEQYF.

The chain combines TRBV27 with TRBJ1-6, with TRBD1 matching over 7 bases. Germline assignment: CDR1 MNHEY and CDR2 SMNVEV (reference sequence). V shed 5 bases, J shed 5 bases, and the junction held 3 bases outside the gene matches. This CDR3 is built from 14 residues. This CDR3 is CASSLGTDNSPLHF. The CDR3 DNA reads TGTGCCAGCAGTCTCGGGACAGATAATTCACCCCTCCACTTT.

This clone was counted a few times. The chain carries TRBV19 and TRBJ2-1; unclear D gene. There are 15 residues in the CDR3. V lost 5 bases to trimming and J lost 1 base, with 12 bases between them. Germline V gene data show CDR1 as LNHDA and CDR2 as SQIVND (reference sequence). The chain's CDR3 is CASSLGVPSYNEQFF. CDR3 nucleotides: TGTGCCAGTAGTCTCGGAGTCCCTTCCTACAATGAGCAGTTCTTC.

A word on this clone: This specimen includes other DNA sequences encoding the same CDR3. CDR3 amino acids: CASSSRTGSSYEQYF. In DNA form, the CDR3 reads TGTGCCAGCAGCTCCCGAACAGGGAGCTCCTACGAGCAGTACTTC. The chain employs TRBV7-2 and TRBJ2-7; D may be TRBD1 (6 bases). The CDR3 runs to 15 residues. Germline V gene sequence: CDR1 SGHTA, CDR2 FQGNSA. Trimming removed 4 bases from V and 0 bases from J, with 13 bases in between.

The chain recombines TRBV5-4 with TRBJ2-5; a weak D match, TRBD2 (5 bases). V was pared by 4 bases and J by 4 bases, with 11 bases between. This CDR3 comprises 13 residues. Germline V lookup: CDR1 SGHNT, CDR2 YYREEE (reference sequence). In nucleotides, the CDR3 is TGTGCCAGCAGCCAGGACTTTGGAGAGACCCAGTACTTC. Residues: CASSQDFGETQYF. Filled out from reference TRBV5-4 and TRBJ2-5, the complete variable domain reads ETGVTQSPTHLIKTRGQQVTLRCSSQSGHNTVSWYQQALGQGPQFIFQYYREEENGRGNFPPRFSGLQFPNYSSELNVNALELDDSALYLCASSQDFGETQYFGPGTRLLVL.

The chain recombines TRBV2 with TRBJ2-2; weak D call: TRBD1 (6 bases). The CDR3 is made up of 14 amino acids. From germline, CDR1 is SNHLY and CDR2 FYNNEI. V was cut by 5 bases and J by 5 bases, with 12 bases left in between. CDR3 protein: CASSSRGGTGELFF. In DNA form, the CDR3 reads TGTGCCAGCAGTTCCAGGGGCGGAACCGGGGAGCTGTTTTTT.

This clone occurred a few times. The V and J genes are TRBV11-2 and TRBJ1-1; the match to TRBD1 covers 12 bases. CDR1 is SGHAT and CDR2 is FQNNGV in the germline V gene. This CDR3 region has 18 residues. The ends lost 5 bases at V and 1 base at J; junction bases unmatched: 11. In DNA, the CDR3 is TGTGCCAGCAGCACACCATTTCCGGGACAGGGGGCGAACACTGAAGCTTTCTTT. It specifies CASSTPFPGQGANTEAFF.